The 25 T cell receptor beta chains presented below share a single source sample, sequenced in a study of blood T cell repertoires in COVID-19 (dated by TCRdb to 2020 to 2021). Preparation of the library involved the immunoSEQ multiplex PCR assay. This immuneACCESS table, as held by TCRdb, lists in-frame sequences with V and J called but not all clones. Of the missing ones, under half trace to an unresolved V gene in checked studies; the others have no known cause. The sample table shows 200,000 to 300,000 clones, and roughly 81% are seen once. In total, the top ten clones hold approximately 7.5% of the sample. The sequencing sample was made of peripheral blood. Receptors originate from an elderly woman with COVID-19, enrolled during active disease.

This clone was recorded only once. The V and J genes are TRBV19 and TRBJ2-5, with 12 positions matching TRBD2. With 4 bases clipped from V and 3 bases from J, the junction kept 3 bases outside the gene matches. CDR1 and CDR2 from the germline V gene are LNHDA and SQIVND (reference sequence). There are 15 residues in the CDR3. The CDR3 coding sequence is TGTGCCAGTAGTAGACGGACTAGCGGGGAAGAGACCCAGTACTTC. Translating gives CASSRRTSGEETQYF.

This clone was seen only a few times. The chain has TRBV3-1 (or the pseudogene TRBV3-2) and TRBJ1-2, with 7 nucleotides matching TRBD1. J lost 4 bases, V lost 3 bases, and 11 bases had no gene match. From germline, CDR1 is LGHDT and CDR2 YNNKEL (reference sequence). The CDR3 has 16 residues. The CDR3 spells CASSQTATGRPYGYTF. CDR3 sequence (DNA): TGTGCCAGCAGCCAGACCGCGACAGGGAGACCCTATGGCTACACCTTC.

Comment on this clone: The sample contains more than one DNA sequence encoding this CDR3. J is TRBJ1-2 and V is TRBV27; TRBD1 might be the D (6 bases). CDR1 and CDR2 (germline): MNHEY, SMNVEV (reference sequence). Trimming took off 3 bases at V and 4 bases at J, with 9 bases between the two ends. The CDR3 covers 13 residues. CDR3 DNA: TGTGCCAGCAGTTTGAAAGGGGGCTATGGCTACACCTTC. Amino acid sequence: CASSLKGGYGYTF.

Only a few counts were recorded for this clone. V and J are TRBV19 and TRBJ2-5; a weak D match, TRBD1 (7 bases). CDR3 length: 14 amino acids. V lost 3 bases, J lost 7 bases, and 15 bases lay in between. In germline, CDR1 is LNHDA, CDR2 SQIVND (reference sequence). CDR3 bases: TGTGCCAGTAGTATTCGACAGGGTAGCGGGACCCAGTACTTC. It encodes CASSIRQGSGTQYF.

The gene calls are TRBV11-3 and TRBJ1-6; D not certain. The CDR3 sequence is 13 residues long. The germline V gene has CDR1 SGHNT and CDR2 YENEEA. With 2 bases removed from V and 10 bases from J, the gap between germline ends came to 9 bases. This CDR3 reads CASSLSERSPLHF. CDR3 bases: TGTGCCAGCAGCTTATCAGAGAGGTCACCCCTCCACTTT.

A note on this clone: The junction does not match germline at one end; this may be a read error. The CDR3 loop reads CASSPPSGGSNEQYF. The CDR3 nucleotides are TGTGCCAGCTCACCACCGTCAGGGGGCTCCAACGAGCAGTACTTC. The rearrangement joins TRBV18 to TRBJ2-7; 8 bases agree with TRBD1. The germline V gene has CDR1 KGHSH and CDR2 LQKENI. The CDR3 is 15 residues long.

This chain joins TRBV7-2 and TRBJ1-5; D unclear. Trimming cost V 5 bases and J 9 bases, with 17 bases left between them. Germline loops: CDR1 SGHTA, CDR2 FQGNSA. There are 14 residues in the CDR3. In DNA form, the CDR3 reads TGTGCCAGCAGCCCCAGGCGAGGGCTCTGGCCCCAGCATTTT. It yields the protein CASSPRRGLWPQHF.

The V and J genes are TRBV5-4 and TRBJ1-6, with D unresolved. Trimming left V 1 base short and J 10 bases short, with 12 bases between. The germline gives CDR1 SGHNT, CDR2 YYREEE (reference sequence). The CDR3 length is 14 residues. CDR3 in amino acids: CASSLFQVGSPLHF. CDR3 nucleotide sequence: TGTGCCAGCAGCTTGTTCCAAGTCGGGTCACCCCTCCACTTT.

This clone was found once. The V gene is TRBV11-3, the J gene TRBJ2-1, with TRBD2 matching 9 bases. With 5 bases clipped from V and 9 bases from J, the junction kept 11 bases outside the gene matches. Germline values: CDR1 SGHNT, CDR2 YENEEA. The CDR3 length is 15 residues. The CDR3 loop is CASSIGLAGLSEQFF. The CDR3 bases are TGTGCCAGCAGCATCGGGCTAGCGGGATTGAGTGAGCAGTTCTTC. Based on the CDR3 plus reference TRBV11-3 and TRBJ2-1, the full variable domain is EAGVVQSPRYKIIEKKQPVAFWCNPISGHNTLYWYLQNLGQGPELLIRYENEEAVDDSQLPKDRFSAERLKGVDSTLKIQPAELGDSAVYLCASSIGLAGLSEQFFGPGTRLTVL.

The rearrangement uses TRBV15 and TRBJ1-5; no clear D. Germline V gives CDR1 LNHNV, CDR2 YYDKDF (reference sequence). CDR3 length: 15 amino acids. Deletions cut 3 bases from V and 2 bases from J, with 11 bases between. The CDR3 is CATSRKLDGNQPQHF. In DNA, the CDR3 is TGTGCCACCAGCAGGAAGCTAGATGGCAATCAGCCCCAGCATTTT.

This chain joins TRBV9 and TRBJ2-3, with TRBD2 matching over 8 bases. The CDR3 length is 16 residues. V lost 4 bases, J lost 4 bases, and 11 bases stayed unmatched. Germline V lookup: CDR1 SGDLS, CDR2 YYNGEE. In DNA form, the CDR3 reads TGTGCCAGCAGCCCAGCCCCGCGGGGGGTCCCAGATACGCAGTATTTT. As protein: CASSPAPRGVPDTQYF. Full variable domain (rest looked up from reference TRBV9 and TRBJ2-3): DSGVTQTPKHLITATGQRVTLRCSPRSGDLSVYWYQQSLDQGLQFLIQYYNGEERAKGNILERFSAQQFPDLHSELNLSSLELGDSALYFCASSPAPRGVPDTQYFGPGTRLTVL.

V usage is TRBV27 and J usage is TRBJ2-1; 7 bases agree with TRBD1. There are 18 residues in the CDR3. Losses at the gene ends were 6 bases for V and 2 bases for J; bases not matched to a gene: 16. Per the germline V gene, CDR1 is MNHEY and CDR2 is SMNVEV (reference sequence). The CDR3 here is CASRAVTGSKRTYNEQFF. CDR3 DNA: TGTGCCAGCAGAGCAGTGACAGGGTCGAAGAGGACCTACAATGAGCAGTTCTTC.

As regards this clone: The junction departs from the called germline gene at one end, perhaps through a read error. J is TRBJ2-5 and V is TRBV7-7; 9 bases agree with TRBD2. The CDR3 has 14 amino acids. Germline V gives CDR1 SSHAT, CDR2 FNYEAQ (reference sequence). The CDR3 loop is CASSFGTSSETQYF. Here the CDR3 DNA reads TGTGCTAGCAGCTTCGGGACTAGCTCGGAGACCCAGTACTTC.

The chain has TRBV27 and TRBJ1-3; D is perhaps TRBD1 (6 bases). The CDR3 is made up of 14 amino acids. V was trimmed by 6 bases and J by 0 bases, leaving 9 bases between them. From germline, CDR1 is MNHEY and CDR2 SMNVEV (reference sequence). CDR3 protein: CASSGQLSGNTIYF. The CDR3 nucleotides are TGTGCCAGCAGCGGACAGCTCTCTGGAAACACCATATATTTT.

CDR3 residues: CAIPRAYEQYF. DNA for the CDR3: TGTGCAATCCCGAGGGCCTACGAGCAGTACTTC. V is TRBV12-2 and J is TRBJ2-7; TRBD2 was called by the table and not checked on the DNA. TRBV12-2 is a pseudogene segment. This CDR3 spans 11 amino acids.

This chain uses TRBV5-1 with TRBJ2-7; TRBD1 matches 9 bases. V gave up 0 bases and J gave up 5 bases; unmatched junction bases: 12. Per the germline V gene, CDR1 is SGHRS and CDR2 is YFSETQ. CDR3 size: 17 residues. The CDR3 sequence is CASSLVTIGTGNDEQYF. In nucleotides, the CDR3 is TGCGCCAGCAGCTTGGTGACGATCGGGACAGGGAACGACGAGCAGTACTTC.

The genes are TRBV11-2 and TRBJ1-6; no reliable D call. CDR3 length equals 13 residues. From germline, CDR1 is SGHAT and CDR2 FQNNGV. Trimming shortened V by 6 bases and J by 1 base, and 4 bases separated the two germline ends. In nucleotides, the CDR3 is TGTGCCAGCAGTGCGTCCTATAATTCACCCCTCCACTTT. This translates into CASSASYNSPLHF.

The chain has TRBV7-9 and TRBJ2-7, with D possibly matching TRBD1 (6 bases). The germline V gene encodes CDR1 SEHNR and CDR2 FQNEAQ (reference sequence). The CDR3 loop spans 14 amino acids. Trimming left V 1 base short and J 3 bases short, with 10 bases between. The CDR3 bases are TGTGCCAGCAGCTTAGGGACAGCCTTCTACGAGCAGTACTTC. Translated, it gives CASSLGTAFYEQYF.

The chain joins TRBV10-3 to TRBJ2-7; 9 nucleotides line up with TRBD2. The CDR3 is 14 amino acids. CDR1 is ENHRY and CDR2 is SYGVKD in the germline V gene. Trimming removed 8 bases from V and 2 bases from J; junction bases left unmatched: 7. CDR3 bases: TGTGCCATCGGGCCTGGCGGGGGGGCCTACGAGCAGTACTTC. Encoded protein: CAIGPGGGAYEQYF.

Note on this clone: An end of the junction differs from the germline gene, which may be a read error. CDR3 amino acids: CASSIRYSSHNEQFF. CDR3 bases: TGTGCCAGTAGTATTAGGTATAGCTCCCACAATGAGCAGTTCTTC. The chain links TRBV19 to TRBJ2-1; D ambiguous. The germline gives CDR1 LNHDA, CDR2 SQIVND (reference sequence). This CDR3 comprises 15 residues. Complete variable domain (other parts from reference TRBV19 and TRBJ2-1): DGGITQSPKYLFRKEGQNVTLSCEQNLNHDAMYWYRQDPGQGLRLIYYSQIVNDFQKGDIAEGYSVSREKKESFPLTVTSAQKNPTAFYLCASSIRYSSHNEQFFGPGTRLTVL.

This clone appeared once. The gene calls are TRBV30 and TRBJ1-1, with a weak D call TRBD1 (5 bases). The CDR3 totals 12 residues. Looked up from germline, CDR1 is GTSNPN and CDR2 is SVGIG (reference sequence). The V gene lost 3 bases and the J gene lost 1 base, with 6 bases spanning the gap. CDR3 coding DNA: TGTGCCTGGAGGGGGCGGAACACTGAAGCTTTCTTT. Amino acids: CAWRGRNTEAFF. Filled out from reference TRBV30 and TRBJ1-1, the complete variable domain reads SQTIHQWPATLVQPVGSPLSLECTVEGTSNPNLYWYRQAAGRGLQLLFYSVGIGQISSEVPQNLSASRPQDRQFILSSKKLLLSDSGFYLCAWRGRNTEAFFGQGTRLTVV.

DNA for the CDR3: TGTGCCAGCTCACCCAAGACTAGCGCATACAATGAGCAGTTCTTC. Protein sequence: CASSPKTSAYNEQFF. The J gene is TRBJ2-1, the V gene TRBV4-2; 8 positions match TRBD2. Germline assignment: CDR1 LGHNA and CDR2 YNFKEQ. The CDR3 contains 15 residues. The ends lost 8 bases at V and 4 bases at J; junction bases unmatched: 10.

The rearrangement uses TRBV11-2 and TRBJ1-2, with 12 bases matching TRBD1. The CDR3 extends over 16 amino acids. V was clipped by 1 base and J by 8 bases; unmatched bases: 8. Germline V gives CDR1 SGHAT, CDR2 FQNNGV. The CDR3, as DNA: TGTGCCAGCAGCTTAGCGGGACAGGGGGCCCTGTGGGGCTACACCTTC. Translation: CASSLAGQGALWGYTF. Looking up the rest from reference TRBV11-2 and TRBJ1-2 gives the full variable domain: EAGVAQSPRYKIIEKRQSVAFWCNPISGHATLYWYQQILGQGPKLLIQFQNNGVVDDSQLPKDRFSAERLKGVDSTLKIQPAKLEDSAVYLCASSLAGQGALWGYTFGSGTRLTVV.

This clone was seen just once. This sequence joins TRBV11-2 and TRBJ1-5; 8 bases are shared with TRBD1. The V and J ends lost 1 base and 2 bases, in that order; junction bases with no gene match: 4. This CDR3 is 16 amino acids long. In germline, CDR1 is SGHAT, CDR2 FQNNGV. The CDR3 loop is CASSLGSTGGNQPQHF. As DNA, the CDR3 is TGTGCCAGCAGCTTAGGATCGACAGGGGGCAATCAGCCCCAGCATTTT.

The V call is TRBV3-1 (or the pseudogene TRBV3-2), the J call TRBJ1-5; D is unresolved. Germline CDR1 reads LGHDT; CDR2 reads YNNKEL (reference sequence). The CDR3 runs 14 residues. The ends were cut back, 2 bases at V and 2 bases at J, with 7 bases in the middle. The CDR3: CASSQSHGNQPQHF. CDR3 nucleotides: TGTGCCAGCAGCCAAAGCCACGGCAATCAGCCCCAGCATTTT.